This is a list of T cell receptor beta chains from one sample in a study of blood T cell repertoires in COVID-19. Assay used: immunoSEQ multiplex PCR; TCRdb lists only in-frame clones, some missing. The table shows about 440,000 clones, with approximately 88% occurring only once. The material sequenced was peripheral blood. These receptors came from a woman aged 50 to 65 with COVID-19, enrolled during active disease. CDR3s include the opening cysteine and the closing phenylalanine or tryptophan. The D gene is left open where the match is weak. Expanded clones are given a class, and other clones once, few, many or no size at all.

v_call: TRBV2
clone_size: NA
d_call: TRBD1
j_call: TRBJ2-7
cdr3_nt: TGTGCCAGCAGAACCGACAGGGTAAGGGACGAGCAGTACTTC
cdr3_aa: CASRTDRVRDEQYF

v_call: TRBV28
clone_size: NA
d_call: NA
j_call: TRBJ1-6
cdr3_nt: TGTGCCAGCAGACCCTGGGTGCCTAGCTCCTATAATTCACCCCTCCACTTT
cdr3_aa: CASRPWVPSSYNSPLHF

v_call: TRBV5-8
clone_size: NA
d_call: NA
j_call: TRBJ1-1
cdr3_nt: TGTGCCAGCAGCGGGCGTGAAGCTTTCTTT
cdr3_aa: CASSGREAFF

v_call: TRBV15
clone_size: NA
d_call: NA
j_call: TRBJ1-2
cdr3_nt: TGTGCCACCAGCAGAGATAGGGGATCTAACTATGGCTACACCTTC
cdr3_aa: CATSRDRGSNYGYTF

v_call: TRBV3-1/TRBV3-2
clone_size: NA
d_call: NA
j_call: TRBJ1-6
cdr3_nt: TGTGCCAGCAGTCGCTTAAGTATACAGAGCTCCTATAATTCACCCCTCCACTTT
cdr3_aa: CASSRLSIQSSYNSPLHF

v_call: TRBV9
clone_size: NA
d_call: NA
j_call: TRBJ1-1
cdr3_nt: TGTGCCAGCAGCGTATTCGGGGAGGTAAACACTGAAGCTTTCTTT
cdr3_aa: CASSVFGEVNTEAFF

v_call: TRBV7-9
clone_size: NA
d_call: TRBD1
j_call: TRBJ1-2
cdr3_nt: TGTGCCAGCAGCCTAAGGACAGGGGCCGAAGGCTACACCTTC
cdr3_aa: CASSLRTGAEGYTF

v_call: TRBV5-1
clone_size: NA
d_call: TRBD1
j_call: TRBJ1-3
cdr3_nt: TGCGCCAGCAGACGGACAGGGGAAACTGGAAACACCATATATTTT
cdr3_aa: CASRRTGETGNTIYF

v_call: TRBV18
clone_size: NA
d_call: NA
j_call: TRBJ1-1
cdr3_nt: TGTGCCAGCTCACCACGGCAGGCCCGCCGGATGAACACTGAAGCTTTCTTT
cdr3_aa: CASSPRQARRMNTEAFF

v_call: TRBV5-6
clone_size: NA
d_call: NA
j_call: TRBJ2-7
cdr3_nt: TGTGCCAGCGGAGACCAGGGAGGCTACGAGCAGTACTTC
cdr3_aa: CASGDQGGYEQYF

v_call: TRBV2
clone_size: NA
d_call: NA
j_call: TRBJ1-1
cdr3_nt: TGTGCCAGCAGACCGGGACAATTGAACACTGAAGCTTTCTTT
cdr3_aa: CASRPGQLNTEAFF

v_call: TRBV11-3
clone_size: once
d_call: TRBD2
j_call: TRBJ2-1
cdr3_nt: TGTGCCAGCAGCTTATTGGCTAGCGGGGGCGCTGAGCAGTTCTTC
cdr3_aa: CASSLLASGGAEQFF

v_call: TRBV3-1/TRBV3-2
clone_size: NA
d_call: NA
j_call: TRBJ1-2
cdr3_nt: TGTGCCAGCAGCCAAGATCAGGTTAGGTACACCTTC
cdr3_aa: CASSQDQVRYTF

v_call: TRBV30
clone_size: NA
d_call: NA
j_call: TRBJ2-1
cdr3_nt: TGTGCCTCACAGGCATCCAATGAGCAGTTCTTC
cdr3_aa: CASQASNEQFF

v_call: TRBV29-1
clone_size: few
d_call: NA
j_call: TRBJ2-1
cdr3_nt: TGCAGGGGGGGATTCTCCTACAATGAGCAGTTCTTC
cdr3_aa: CRGGFSYNEQFF

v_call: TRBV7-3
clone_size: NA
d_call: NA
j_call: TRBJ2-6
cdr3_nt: TGTGCCAGCAGCTTATCCGGTAGTGGGGCCAACGTCCTGACTTTC
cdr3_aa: CASSLSGSGANVLTF

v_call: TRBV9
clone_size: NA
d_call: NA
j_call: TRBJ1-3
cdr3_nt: TGTGCCAGCAGCGCCCTGGGGCAGGATGCTGGAAACACCATATATTTT
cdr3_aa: CASSALGQDAGNTIYF

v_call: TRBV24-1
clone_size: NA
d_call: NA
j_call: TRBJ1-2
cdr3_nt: TGTGCCACCAGTGACGACCCGGGGGACGGCTACACCTTC
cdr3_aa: CATSDDPGDGYTF